These 21 T cell receptor beta chains originate from one sample sequenced in a study of blood T cells in healthy people across ages. PCR was performed a second time for about 7 to 12 cycles using a sample-barcoded 5' primer and a J-beta primer mix. TCRdb analysed the 5' RACE reads with MiXCR anew, one entry per CDR3 protein. The repertoire has 1.8 million or so distinct CDR3 sequences, about two fifths of them found once; the top ten carry under 30%. The sequenced material came from blood. The source of these receptors is a human donor in good health.

The chain recombines TRBV18 with TRBJ1-4, with D maybe TRBD1 (6 bases). The V end was cut by 4 bases, the J end by 3 bases, with 15 bases between. The germline CDR1 and CDR2 sequences are KGHSH and LQKENI. This CDR3 is built from 16 residues. CDR3 in amino acids: CASSLLSDSPNEKLFF. CDR3 nucleotides: TGTGCCAGCTCACTTCTCTCGGACAGCCCTAATGAAAAACTGTTTTTT.

This clonotype was found a few times. The CDR3 DNA sequence: TGTGCCAGCAGGCCTCGACAGGGTCCCTCCTACGAGCAGTACTTC. This codes for CASRPRQGPSYEQYF. The rearrangement joins TRBV12-3 or TRBV12-4 to TRBJ2-7, with 7 bases fitting TRBD1. Germline trimming cut 6 bases from V and 0 bases from J; bases unmatched to any gene: 8. The CDR3 loop spans 15 amino acids.

This clonotype came up a few times. This sequence joins TRBV5-1 and TRBJ2-1; a weak D match, TRBD2 (7 bases). Trimming took off 4 bases at V and 8 bases at J, with 19 bases between the two ends. The CDR3 covers 15 residues. Per germline, CDR1 SGHRS and CDR2 YFSETQ. CDR3 bases: TGCGCCAGCAGCACCGGGGGGCCAGGTCAGGATGAGCAGTTCTTC. This sequence encodes CASSTGGPGQDEQFF.

This clonotype has just a few counts. The chain carries TRBV29-1 and TRBJ2-3, with a tentative D call TRBD2 (5 bases). Germline assignment: CDR1 SQVTM and CDR2 ANQGSEA. CDR3 length equals 15 residues. Trimming took off 2 bases at V and 0 bases at J, with 12 bases between the two ends. The CDR3 bases are TGCAGCGTTGAAATCGGAGGACCAAGCACAGATACGCAGTATTTT. Its protein product is CSVEIGGPSTDTQYF.

This clonotype was counted only a few times. This chain joins TRBV4-3 and TRBJ1-2; 9 bases fit TRBD1. The CDR3 loop spans 16 amino acids. CDR1 and CDR2 from the germline V gene are LGHNA and YSLEER. The junction had 6 bases not matched to a gene; V was cut back by 0 bases and J by 4 bases. In DNA form, the CDR3 reads TGCGCCAGCAGCCAAGATTTGGGACAGGGTAGCTATGGCTACACCTTC. Translated: CASSQDLGQGSYGYTF.

This clonotype was seen repeatedly, ten times or more. V and J are TRBV10-3 and TRBJ2-7, with D maybe TRBD1 (6 bases). The V and J ends lost 10 bases and 3 bases respectively, with 13 bases between them. From germline, CDR1 is ENHRY and CDR2 SYGVKD. The CDR3 has 12 residues. The CDR3 nucleotides read TGTGCCACAGGGGTTTGGGGCTACGAGCAGTACTTC. The encoded protein is CATGVWGYEQYF.

The chain links TRBV10-3 to TRBJ1-2; D gene uncertain. The CDR3 runs 14 residues. V shed 7 bases and J shed 0 bases, with 12 bases lying between them. CDR1 is ENHRY, CDR2 SYGVKD, per germline. The CDR3 DNA is TGTGCCATCAACCCAACGGGCCCTAACTATGGCTACACCTTC. Residues: CAINPTGPNYGYTF.

This clonotype was seen ten or more times. CDR3 DNA: TGTGCCAGCAGCTTAGGACAGGGCCCCTATGGCTACACCTTC. The encoded protein is CASSLGQGPYGYTF. The gene calls are TRBV7-2 and TRBJ1-2, with 7 bases matching TRBD1. The CDR3 sequence is 14 residues long. V lost 1 base, J lost 4 bases, and 3 bases stayed unmatched. Germline CDR1 reads SGHTA; CDR2 reads FQGNSA. The variable domain in full, completed from reference TRBV7-2 and TRBJ1-2, reads GAGVSQSPSNKVTEKGKDVELRCDPISGHTALYWYRQSLGQGLEFLIYFQGNSAPDKSGLPSDRFSAERTGGSVSTLTIQRTQQEDSAVYLCASSLGQGPYGYTFGSGTRLTVV.

In this sample, this clonotype turned up a few times. V usage is TRBV5-1 and J usage is TRBJ2-1; 9 nucleotides line up with TRBD2. Looked up from germline, CDR1 is SGHRS and CDR2 is YFSETQ. The V and J ends lost 0 bases and 11 bases, in that order; junction bases with no gene match: 3. The CDR3 runs to 13 residues. CDR3 region: CASSLDPSGKQFF. Written as DNA, the CDR3 is TGCGCCAGCAGCTTGGATCCTAGCGGGAAGCAGTTCTTC.

This clonotype was seen more than once but under ten times. The V and J genes are TRBV7-3 and TRBJ2-2, with D possibly matching TRBD1 (6 bases). The germline V and J ends were trimmed by 1 base and 1 base, with 10 bases remaining between them. CDR3 length equals 16 residues. CDR1 SGHTA and CDR2 FQGTGA come from the germline V gene. In DNA, the CDR3 is TGTGCCAGCAGCTTAATTGGGACACTGAACACCGGGGAGCTGTTTTTT. Translated: CASSLIGTLNTGELFF.

The V and J genes are TRBV20-1 and TRBJ1-1; D is possibly TRBD1 (5 bases). The CDR3 sequence is 19 residues long. Trimming took 5 bases from V and 2 from J, leaving 30 bases between them. Germline assignment: CDR1 DFQATT and CDR2 SNEGSKA (reference sequence). DNA of the CDR3: TGCAGTGCTTCCCCCGGTCTTCTCAGGGCCCCGGGGAAAAACACTGAAGCTTTCTTT. As protein: CSASPGLLRAPGKNTEAFF.

V is TRBV2 and J is TRBJ1-1; D unclear. The CDR3 loop spans 11 amino acids. Germline CDR1 and CDR2: SNHLY and FYNNEI. V lost 10 bases and J 3 bases, leaving 9 bases between the germline ends. The CDR3 DNA sequence: TGTGCCACTCTGGGAGACACTGAAGCTTTCTTT. It is translated as CATLGDTEAFF.

This clonotype appeared once. The chain combines TRBV6-2 or TRBV6-3 with TRBJ2-1; 13 positions match TRBD2. From germline, CDR1 is MNHEY and CDR2 SVGEGT. This CDR3 spans 16 amino acids. V shed 8 bases and J 2 bases; nucleotides not matched to a gene: 6. CDR3 coding DNA: TGTGCCAGCCGACTAGCGGGGGGCCTTACCTACAATGAGCAGTTCTTC. Protein sequence: CASRLAGGLTYNEQFF.

The sample holds many counts of this clonotype. This CDR3 is CSVIGGPYGYTF. In DNA, the CDR3 is TGCAGCGTCATCGGGGGGCCCTATGGCTACACCTTC. The chain employs TRBV29-1 and TRBJ1-2; maybe TRBD1 (6 bases). Germline V lookup: CDR1 SQVTM, CDR2 ANQGSEA. V was cut by 6 bases and J by 4 bases, with 12 bases left in between. CDR3 size: 12 residues.

This clonotype occurred a few times. The rearrangement joins TRBV2 to TRBJ2-7; 8 nucleotides match TRBD2. Germline V gene lookup returns CDR1 SNHLY and CDR2 FYNNEI. This CDR3 has 14 amino acids. The V segment lost 5 bases and the J segment 3 bases; nucleotides outside the gene matches: 6. The CDR3 protein is CASSRAGGLYEQYF. As DNA, the CDR3 is TGTGCCAGCAGTCGCGCGGGGGGACTCTACGAGCAGTACTTC. Full variable domain (remainder filled in from reference TRBV2 and TRBJ2-7): EPEVTQTPSHQVTQMGQEVILRCVPISNHLYFYWYRQILGQKVEFLVSFYNNEISEKSEIFDDQFSVERPDGSNFTLKIRSTKLEDSAMYFCASSRAGGLYEQYFGPGTRLTVT.

A remark on this clonotype: With a much larger clone just one base away, this may be a read error. The J gene is TRBJ1-2, the V gene TRBV7-3; D is perhaps TRBD1 (5 bases). Germline-derived CDR1 and CDR2 are SGHTA and FQGTGA. This CDR3 spans 14 amino acids. The chain's CDR3 is CAGSLGAANYGYTF. The CDR3 DNA sequence: TGTGCCGGCAGCTTAGGGGCCGCTAACTATGGCTACACCTTC.

Only a few counts were recorded for this clonotype. V and J are TRBV13 and TRBJ2-7; no reliable D call. The ends were cut back, 7 bases at V and 2 bases at J, with 9 bases in the middle. The CDR3 runs 12 residues. The germline CDR1 and CDR2 sequences are PRHDT and FYEKMQ (reference sequence). The CDR3 DNA sequence: TGTGCCAGCAACGAGAAACCCTACGAGCAGTACTTC. This encodes CASNEKPYEQYF. The entire variable domain, with the rest obtained from reference TRBV13 and TRBJ2-7, is as follows: AAGVIQSPRHLIKEKRETATLKCYPIPRHDTVYWYQQGPGQDPQFLISFYEKMQSDKGSIPDRFSAQQFSDYHSELNMSSLELGDSALYFCASNEKPYEQYFGPGTRLTVT.

This clonotype turned up a few times. The chain recombines TRBV25-1 with TRBJ1-2; 8 bases align to TRBD1. Germline V gene sequence: CDR1 MGHDK, CDR2 SYGVNS. The CDR3 covers 14 residues. Trimming removed 5 bases from V and 4 bases from J; junction bases left unmatched: 6. CDR3 loop: CASSPTGQAYGYTF. In DNA form, the CDR3 reads TGTGCCAGCAGTCCTACGGGACAGGCCTATGGCTACACCTTC.

In DNA, the CDR3 is TGCGCCAGCAGCGAGGGAGGGCGGGGCTATGGCTACACCTTC. Its translation: CASSEGGRGYGYTF. J is TRBJ1-2 and V is TRBV5-1; no definite D call. The V and J ends lost 4 bases and 4 bases respectively, with 14 bases between them. The CDR3 runs to 14 residues. The germline V gene encodes CDR1 SGHRS and CDR2 YFSETQ.

A few counts support this clonotype. The chain carries TRBV28 and TRBJ2-4; possibly TRBD1 or TRBD2 for D (6 bases each). The J call may be incorrect, as the DNA end agrees better with TRBJ2-7. The CDR3 consists of 13 residues. The V gene's germline CDR1 is MDHEN and CDR2 SYDVKM. The CDR3 nucleotides are TGTGCCACAGATGGGGGGCTGACCTACGAGCAGTACTTC. It codes for CATDGGLTYEQYF.

This chain joins TRBV6-2 or TRBV6-3 and TRBJ2-1; D remains unclear. V was shortened by 1 base and J by 7 bases, with 8 bases between the two germline ends. The CDR3 runs 13 residues. Germline V gene sequence: CDR1 MNHEY, CDR2 SVGEGT. The CDR3 sequence is CASSYWKINEQFF. As DNA, the CDR3 is TGTGCCAGCAGTTACTGGAAGATTAATGAGCAGTTCTTC.